Listed below are T cell receptor beta chains from one sample, sequenced in a study of blood T cells in healthy people across ages. TCRdb processed the 5' RACE reads anew with MiXCR; each CDR3 protein has one entry. The profile shows about 1.8 million distinct CDR3 sequences, roughly 50% of them singletons. Sequencing input: blood. The receptor source for this set is a woman aged 40 to 50 in good health. Each CDR3 is given with its conserved first and last residue. Each record gives: CDR3 protein, J gene, V gene.

cdr3_aa: CASSQDDGVLWPQHF; j_call: TRBJ1-5; v_call: TRBV4-2
cdr3_aa: CATSDFERGNTDTQYF; j_call: TRBJ2-3; v_call: TRBV24-1
cdr3_aa: CASSPREVADGDTQYF; j_call: TRBJ2-3; v_call: TRBV11-1
cdr3_aa: CSVFAGTDTQYF; j_call: TRBJ2-3; v_call: TRBV20-1
cdr3_aa: CASSQGAGPWYF; j_call: TRBJ2-5; v_call: TRBV3-1
cdr3_aa: CASSLTTGRPTYEQYF; j_call: .; v_call: TRBV6-5
cdr3_aa: CASSGGPSSYEQYF; j_call: TRBJ2-7; v_call: TRBV6-6
cdr3_aa: CASRELASSYNEQFF; j_call: TRBJ2-1; v_call: TRBV7-8
cdr3_aa: CASSRQARTGSSYEQYF; j_call: TRBJ2-7; v_call: TRBV18
cdr3_aa: CASSPYSSLTYEQYF; j_call: TRBJ2-7; v_call: TRBV27
cdr3_aa: CASSQTTGGSPLHF; j_call: TRBJ1-6; v_call: TRBV4-3
cdr3_aa: CASSETSGGPSQFF; j_call: TRBJ2-1; v_call: TRBV13
cdr3_aa: CASSRVGGGLGYTF; j_call: TRBJ1-2; v_call: TRBV12-3/TRBV12-4
cdr3_aa: CSVTQGGQSEQFF; j_call: TRBJ2-1; v_call: TRBV20-1
cdr3_aa: CSARDGTSGGCEQYF; j_call: TRBJ2-7; v_call: TRBV20-1
cdr3_aa: CASSVSGGLSYNEQFF; j_call: TRBJ2-1; v_call: TRBV9
cdr3_aa: CASKNRGPETQYF; j_call: TRBJ2-5; v_call: TRBV4-3
cdr3_aa: CSVARAGAYNEQFF; j_call: TRBJ2-1; v_call: TRBV29-1
cdr3_aa: CSVVRLLSSNEQFF; j_call: TRBJ2-1; v_call: TRBV29-1
cdr3_aa: CASSRIHRSSYNSPLHF; j_call: TRBJ1-6; v_call: TRBV7-2
cdr3_aa: CASSSAGTGLGLVSGEQFF; j_call: TRBJ2-1; v_call: TRBV5-1
cdr3_aa: CASSGVTGQAGYEQYF; j_call: TRBJ2-7; v_call: TRBV7-9
cdr3_aa: CASSILESLATDTQYF; j_call: TRBJ2-3; v_call: TRBV28
cdr3_aa: CASSSTLSAEQYF; j_call: TRBJ2-7; v_call: TRBV11-2
cdr3_aa: CASSVQGHPQETQYF; j_call: TRBJ2-5; v_call: TRBV2
cdr3_aa: CASSYSSSGVRNTQYF; j_call: TRBJ2-3; v_call: TRBV6-2/TRBV6-3
cdr3_aa: CASSQEGTRTGDTQYF; j_call: TRBJ2-3; v_call: TRBV4-2
cdr3_aa: CAHRGGSATNEKLFF; j_call: TRBJ1-4; v_call: TRBV28
cdr3_aa: CASSQDRTGPEAFF; j_call: TRBJ1-1; v_call: TRBV4-2
cdr3_aa: CASSPPGTGSGELFF; j_call: TRBJ2-2; v_call: TRBV28
cdr3_aa: CSVEDLGVTPYGYTF; j_call: TRBJ1-2; v_call: TRBV29-1
cdr3_aa: CASSLVLAESSYEQYF; j_call: .; v_call: TRBV7-9
cdr3_aa: CSARDGRAYGYTF; j_call: TRBJ1-2; v_call: TRBV20-1
cdr3_aa: CRGSGGDYNEQFF; j_call: TRBJ2-1; v_call: TRBV20-1
cdr3_aa: CASSYNGLNEQYF; j_call: TRBJ2-7; v_call: TRBV6-6
cdr3_aa: CASSQDLGRGRNEQYF; j_call: TRBJ2-7; v_call: TRBV14
cdr3_aa: CASSDSWAGGYTF; j_call: TRBJ1-2; v_call: TRBV6-5
cdr3_aa: CASTHRNTLPYEQYF; j_call: .; v_call: TRBV2
cdr3_aa: CASSRNRVEEQFF; j_call: TRBJ2-1; v_call: TRBV14
cdr3_aa: CASSPIRTGGAFF; j_call: TRBJ1-1; v_call: TRBV14
cdr3_aa: CSARTGTGDVTQYF; j_call: TRBJ2-5; v_call: TRBV20-1
cdr3_aa: CASSSRTYGYTF; j_call: TRBJ1-2; v_call: TRBV28
cdr3_aa: CASSLAGTGKGNIQYF; j_call: .; v_call: TRBV12-3/TRBV12-4
cdr3_aa: CSVEDGADRAAEKLFF; j_call: TRBJ1-4; v_call: TRBV29-1
cdr3_aa: CASSNRGLAGGYNEQFF; j_call: TRBJ2-1; v_call: TRBV7-2
cdr3_aa: CASSLDRGVLQYF; j_call: TRBJ2-3; v_call: TRBV7-2
cdr3_aa: CASSFSSAGPLYSTDTQYF; j_call: TRBJ2-3; v_call: TRBV27
cdr3_aa: CASSRALTDTQYF; j_call: TRBJ2-3; v_call: TRBV14
cdr3_aa: CSVDARTAGSLKGYTF; j_call: TRBJ1-2; v_call: TRBV29-1